At least ten counts were recorded for the clone carrying this TCR beta chain. The entry originates in a study of regulatory T cells in long-lasting Graves disease. To make TCR beta libraries, researchers used iRepertoire HTBI primers and Arm-PCR of CDR3 regions. TCRdb independently ran MiXCR on the multiplex PCR reads; one entry per CDR3 protein. This sample has hundreds of thousands of distinct CDR3 sequences, with about 16% found just once. Described time point: newly diagnosed GD, antithyroid drugs for less than 3 months. Extracted PBMC RNA gave rise to the TCR library. Germline V lookup: CDR1 MNHNS, CDR2 SASEGT. The CDR3 is 18 residues long. V lost 3 bases to trimming and J lost 6 bases; unmatched junction nucleotides: 12. In addition, the sample was reused for a study of T cells in Graves' hyperthyroidism and ophthalmopathy. As that report states: Together with thyroid ultrasound, orbital computed tomography, serum thyroxine and TRAb, clinical symptoms were used for diagnoses.

The clonotype originates from a young man with Graves disease. The chain recombines TRBV6-1 with TRBJ2-7, with 15 positions matching TRBD2. This sample comprised peripheral blood mononuclear cells (PBMCs), obtained at new diagnosis, from a patient treated with antithyroid drugs. CDR3 region: CASSEGLAGGSEAVEQYF. In DNA, the CDR3 is TGTGCCAGCAGTGAGGGACTAGCGGGAGGATCGGAGGCCGTCGAGCAGTACTTC.